This TCR beta chain was retrieved from a study of siplizumab effects on memory and regulatory T cells. Study conclusions and caveats: Mappable alloreactive CD4+ clones were on average roughly 70% Treg-derived with siplizumab, roughly 28% in controls. A minor fraction of alloreactive clones, and no more, mapped to unstimulated subsets.

On this clone itself: Its specificity is not known.

Here immunoSEQ multiplex PCR was the method, and the copy in TCRdb shows in-frame clones only, minus some. The sample holds some 110,000 clones, about 94% seen once. This receptor was taken from a human donor in good health. Sequenced: non-Treg CD4+ T cells sorted from blood.

CDR3 protein: CASSPAGTDDYGYTF. CDR3 bases: TGTGCCAGCTCACCCGCCGGGACAGATGATTATGGCTACACCTTC. The chain employs TRBV18 and TRBJ1-2; 7 positions match TRBD1. In germline, CDR1 is KGHSH, CDR2 LQKENI. J was trimmed by 5 bases and V by 3 bases; bases with no gene match: 9. The CDR3 has 15 residues.